The present T cell receptor beta chain was sequenced within a study of somatic mutations in cytotoxic T cells in rheumatoid arthritis. Study-wide context: Selected T-cell populations stained with V beta antibodies were isolated by flow sorting to nearly 100% purity; these included V beta1+ cells subjected to TCRB sequencing.

Notes on the study in general: Only rheumatoid arthritis patients, not healthy controls, showed CD8+ clonality increasing with age. TRBV07 appeared slightly underrepresented in the rheumatoid arthritis patients. That finding was not adjusted to account for multiple comparisons. Expanded CD8+ clones had unknown antigen targets.

To note about this clone: What it binds is not known.

Here immunoSEQ multiplex PCR was the method, and the copy in TCRdb shows in-frame clones only, minus some. The table has under 20,000 clones, about 80% seen once. The CDR3 extends over 15 amino acids. J gave up 3 bases and V 8 bases, and 9 bases lay outside the gene matches. Germline-derived CDR1 and CDR2 are SGHTA and FQGNSA. This sequence originates from an adult with rheumatoid arthritis. Sequencing was carried out using CD8+ T cells sorted from blood. This chain connects TRBV7-2 to TRBJ2-7; TRBD2 matches 11 bases. The CDR3 loop is CASQEGLADYYEQYF. CDR3 nucleotide sequence: TGTGCCAGCCAAGAGGGACTAGCGGATTACTACGAGCAGTACTTC.